Sequencing of this T cell receptor (beta chain) was carried out in a study of post-analysis software for immune sequencing data. Turning to the study itself: The patients showed relapsing-remitting, secondary progressive and progressive-relapsing multiple sclerosis courses. Overall study findings and caveats: TRBV5-6, TRBV5-1 and TRBV20-1 belonged to a set of a few TRBV segments that were more frequent in patients than controls. In multiple sclerosis, normalized Chao1 diversity was significantly below that of controls.

CDR3 length: 14 residues. Between the trimmed V and J ends, which lost 6 bases and 1 base, there was a span of 10 bases. About this clonotype: Antigen unknown.

Included in the TCR beta cDNA libraries were unique molecular identifiers. The T cell input of about 1 to 10 million gave about 470,000 cDNA molecules. MiXCR, applied by TCRdb to the PCR reads, yields one record per CDR3 protein. The sample yields hundreds of thousands of distinct CDR3 sequences, around 37% seen once. This receptor was identified in a girl between 5 and 17 years old with multiple sclerosis. Material: blood. The V gene is TRBV12-3 or TRBV12-4, the J gene TRBJ1-5, with D possibly TRBD1 on 6 matching bases. The CDR3 sequence: CASSTGLSNQPQHF. Written as DNA, the CDR3 is TGTGCCAGCAGCACAGGGCTGAGCAATCAGCCCCAGCATTTT.